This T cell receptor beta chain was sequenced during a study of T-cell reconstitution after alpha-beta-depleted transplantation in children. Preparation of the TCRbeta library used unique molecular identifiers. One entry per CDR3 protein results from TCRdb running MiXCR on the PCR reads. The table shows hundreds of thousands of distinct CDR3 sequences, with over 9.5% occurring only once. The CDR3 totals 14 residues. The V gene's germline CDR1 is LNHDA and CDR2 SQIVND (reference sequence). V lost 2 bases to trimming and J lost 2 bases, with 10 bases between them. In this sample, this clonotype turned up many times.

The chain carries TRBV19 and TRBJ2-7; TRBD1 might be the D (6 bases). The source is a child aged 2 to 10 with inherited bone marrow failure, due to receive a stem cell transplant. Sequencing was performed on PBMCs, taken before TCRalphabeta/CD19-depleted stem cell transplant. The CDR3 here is CASSITGLTYEQYF. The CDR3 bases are TGTGCCAGTAGTATAACAGGGTTAACCTACGAGCAGTACTTC. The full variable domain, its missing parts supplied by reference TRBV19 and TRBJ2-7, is DGGITQSPKYLFRKEGQNVTLSCEQNLNHDAMYWYRQDPGQGLRLIYYSQIVNDFQKGDIAEGYSVSREKKESFPLTVTSAQKNPTAFYLCASSITGLTYEQYFGPGTRLTVT.